This TCR beta chain is drawn from a study of a mutant IDH1 vaccine in newly diagnosed glioma. Broader study findings: Among patients, roughly 95% showed immune responses induced by the vaccine.

Regarding time point: week 35, safety follow-up. With topical imiquimod, each dose of the vaccine consisted of 300 ug of mutant IDH1 20-mer peptide. Eight vaccinations went to patients in weeks 1, 3, 5, 7, 11, 15, 19, 23. The data were produced by immunoSEQ multiplex PCR, yet TCRdb's version contains in-frame clones alone and is incomplete. The profile shows around 31,000 clones, 81% of them singletons. Points on this clone: Its antigen is as yet unknown.

Germline V gene data show CDR1 as SNHLY and CDR2 as FYNNEI. V dropped 3 bases and J dropped 5 bases, with 11 bases sitting between them. This CDR3 spans 14 amino acids. The genes are TRBV2 and TRBJ2-1; D might be TRBD2 (5 bases). This clonotype was obtained from a man under 40 with glioma. Sequences were derived from PBMCs, sampled from a glioma patient whose treatment included an IDH1 peptide vaccine. The CDR3 loop is CASSEARGHNEQFF. In DNA, the CDR3 is TGTGCCAGCAGTGAGGCTAGAGGGCACAATGAGCAGTTCTTC.